These 18 T cell receptor beta chains originate from one sample sequenced in a study of blood T cell repertoires in COVID-19. Clones were read by immunoSEQ multiplex PCR, and TCRdb kept only the in-frame ones, dropping some. The sample holds over 25,000 clones, about 84% seen once. Material for sequencing was peripheral blood. The origin of the receptors is a woman older than 75 with acute or convalescent COVID-19.

CDR3 in DNA: TGTGCCAGCAGGCCTAATTGGGGGGCCTACGAGCAGTACTTC. Protein sequence: CASRPNWGAYEQYF. The chain links TRBV6-5 to TRBJ2-7; a weak D match, TRBD2 (6 bases). Germline V gives CDR1 MNHEY, CDR2 SVGAGI. This CDR3 is 14 amino acids long. Trimming took off 6 bases at V and 2 bases at J, with 14 bases between the two ends.

This clone was counted ten times or more. The rearrangement joins TRBV11-3 to TRBJ2-7, with D perhaps TRBD2 (6 bases). Germline V lookup: CDR1 SGHNT, CDR2 YENEEA. Trimming pared 4 bases from V and 0 bases from J, leaving 16 bases between. The CDR3 totals 16 residues. CDR3 DNA sequence: TGTGCCAGCAGCTACCCGGGACTCACTAGCTCCTACGAGCAGTACTTC. This gives the protein CASSYPGLTSSYEQYF.

The V gene is TRBV30, the J gene TRBJ2-7, with a tentative D call TRBD2 (6 bases). Trimming removed 3 bases at V and 3 bases at J, with 15 bases between. In germline, CDR1 is GTSNPN, CDR2 SVGIG (reference sequence). The CDR3 has 14 amino acids. CDR3 sequence: CAWSAGSSHYEQYF. CDR3 in DNA: TGTGCCTGGAGCGCGGGGTCGTCACACTACGAGCAGTACTTC.

This chain links TRBV11-3 with TRBJ1-1; D unclear. Germline V gene sequence: CDR1 SGHNT, CDR2 YENEEA. V dropped 5 bases and J dropped 0 bases, with 7 bases sitting between them. The CDR3 loop spans 13 amino acids. The CDR3 bases are TGTGCCAGCAGCGCCGGTATGAACACTGAAGCTTTCTTT. Protein: CASSAGMNTEAFF.

This chain joins TRBV7-2 and TRBJ2-7; 15 bases match TRBD2. The CDR3 consists of 17 residues. The germline V gene encodes CDR1 SGHTA and CDR2 FQGNSA. Unmatched junction bases numbered 11, after V lost 5 bases and J lost 6 bases. The CDR3 region has the DNA TGTGCCAGCAGCCTCGGCGGGACTAGCGGGAGGAGTAGCGAGCAGTACTTC. Its translation: CASSLGGTSGRSSEQYF.

The chain links TRBV21-1 to TRBJ1-1. TRBV21-1 is listed as a pseudogene. This CDR3 comprises 15 residues. The chain's CDR3 is CASSKVGVTDTEAFF. The CDR3 bases are TGTGCCAGCAGCAAAGTAGGAGTTACGGACACTGAAGCTTTCTTT.

In its sample, this clone was seen a few times. The rearrangement links TRBV2 to TRBJ2-7; TRBD2 aligns across 12 bases. CDR1 and CDR2 (germline): SNHLY, FYNNEI. V dropped 4 bases and J dropped 2; count of bases not matched to a gene: 3. The CDR3 is made up of 15 amino acids. CDR3 sequence (DNA): TGTGCCAGCAGTGTCGCTAGCGGGGGGGCCTACGAGCAGTACTTC. Amino acid sequence: CASSVASGGAYEQYF.

The chain links TRBV4-3 to TRBJ2-5; 7 positions match TRBD1. V shed 1 base, J shed 2 bases, and the junction held 1 base outside the gene matches. The CDR3 runs 14 residues. The V gene's germline CDR1 is LGHNA and CDR2 YSLEER. The CDR3 sequence is CASSQVTGQETQYF. The DNA of the CDR3 is TGCGCCAGCAGCCAAGTGACAGGGCAAGAGACCCAGTACTTC.

V usage is TRBV28 and J usage is TRBJ1-6, with D possibly being TRBD1 (5 bases). Germline loops: CDR1 MDHEN, CDR2 SYDVKM. Deletions cut 3 bases from V and 7 bases from J, with 10 bases between. CDR3 length: 14 amino acids. The CDR3 reads CASSLRQSNSPLHF. CDR3 nucleotide sequence: TGTGCCAGCAGTTTGCGACAGTCGAATTCACCCCTCCACTTT.

This sequence joins TRBV10-2 and TRBJ2-4; unclear D gene. This CDR3 is 13 amino acids long. V was cut by 6 bases and J by 1 base, with 7 bases left in between. CDR1 is WSHSY and CDR2 is SAAADI in the germline V gene. DNA for the CDR3: TGCGCCAGCAGCCAGTTGGCCAAAAACATTCAGTACTTC. The encoded protein is CASSQLAKNIQYF.

As DNA, the CDR3 is TGTGCCAGCAGTTCTCCGGGACTTTCCACGATCAGGGAGCTGTTTTTT. It codes for CASSSPGLSTIRELFF. The gene calls are TRBV28 and TRBJ2-2, with D perhaps matching TRBD2 (6 bases). V lost 4 bases to trimming and J lost 9 bases, with 21 bases between them. CDR1 and CDR2 (germline): MDHEN, SYDVKM. This CDR3 region has 16 residues.

This sequence joins TRBV2 and TRBJ1-2; D is ambiguous. This CDR3 is 13 amino acids long. V lost 2 bases and J lost 2, with 6 bases in between. Germline CDR1 and CDR2: SNHLY and FYNNEI. CDR3 bases: TGTGCCAGCAGTGAAAAACGGAACTATGGCTACACCTTC. Translation gives CASSEKRNYGYTF.

Only a few counts were recorded for this clone. The chain recombines TRBV3-1 (or the pseudogene TRBV3-2) with TRBJ1-5, with D maybe TRBD1 (5 bases). V was trimmed by 3 bases and J by 1 base, leaving 7 bases between them. This CDR3 has 14 residues. Germline lookup yields CDR1 LGHDT and CDR2 YNNKEL (reference sequence). CDR3 bases: TGTGCCAGCAGCCAGTCAGGGAGCAATCAGCCCCAGCATTTT. This codes for CASSQSGSNQPQHF.

The chain uses TRBV15 and TRBJ1-5; 7 nucleotides line up with TRBD1. V was pared by 1 base and J by 4 bases, with 4 bases of the junction left unmatched. The CDR3 runs 15 residues. Germline CDR1 and CDR2: LNHNV and YYDKDF (reference sequence). The CDR3 nucleotides are TGTGCCACCAGCAGAGGACGGGACAGTAATCAGCCCCAGCATTTT. It yields the protein CATSRGRDSNQPQHF. The complete variable domain, with remaining parts taken from reference TRBV15 and TRBJ1-5, reads DAMVIQNPRYQVTQFGKPVTLSCSQTLNHNVMYWYQQKSSQAPKLLFHYYDKDFNNEADTPDNFQSRRPNTSFCFLDIRSPGLGDTAMYLCATSRGRDSNQPQHFGDGTRLSIL.

The chain recombines TRBV7-9 with TRBJ2-1, with D perhaps matching TRBD1 (6 bases). The germline V and J ends were trimmed by 5 bases and 2 bases, with 10 bases remaining between them. Germline assignment: CDR1 SEHNR and CDR2 FQNEAQ (reference sequence). The CDR3 runs to 14 residues. The CDR3 bases are TGTGCCAGCAGCAAGAGGGACACCTACAATGAGCAGTTCTTC. It codes for CASSKRDTYNEQFF.

This clone was seen only a few times. This rearrangement joins TRBV3-1 (or the pseudogene TRBV3-2) to TRBJ2-7; D call uncertain. Trimming removed 1 base at V and 2 bases at J, with 9 bases between. The CDR3 consists of 14 residues. Germline V gene lookup returns CDR1 LGHDT and CDR2 YNNKEL (reference sequence). The DNA for the CDR3 is TGTGCCAGCAGCCAAGTGTGCGAGACCTACGAGCAGTACTTC. This translates into CASSQVCETYEQYF.

This clone came up once. The chain links TRBV2 to TRBJ1-1, with D possibly TRBD1 on 6 matching bases. There are 13 residues in the CDR3. Germline lookup yields CDR1 SNHLY and CDR2 FYNNEI. V shed 5 bases and J shed 2 bases, with 9 bases lying between them. The CDR3 sequence: CASSTDSNTEAFF. In DNA, the CDR3 is TGTGCCAGCAGTACGGACAGCAACACTGAAGCTTTCTTT.

The chain is built from TRBV2 and TRBJ2-2; D call uncertain. The germline V gene has CDR1 SNHLY and CDR2 FYNNEI. The CDR3 totals 14 residues. V dropped 2 bases and J dropped 4 bases, with 8 bases sitting between them. The CDR3 loop is CASSESPGTGELFF. The CDR3 bases are TGTGCCAGCAGTGAAAGTCCGGGCACCGGGGAGCTGTTTTTT.